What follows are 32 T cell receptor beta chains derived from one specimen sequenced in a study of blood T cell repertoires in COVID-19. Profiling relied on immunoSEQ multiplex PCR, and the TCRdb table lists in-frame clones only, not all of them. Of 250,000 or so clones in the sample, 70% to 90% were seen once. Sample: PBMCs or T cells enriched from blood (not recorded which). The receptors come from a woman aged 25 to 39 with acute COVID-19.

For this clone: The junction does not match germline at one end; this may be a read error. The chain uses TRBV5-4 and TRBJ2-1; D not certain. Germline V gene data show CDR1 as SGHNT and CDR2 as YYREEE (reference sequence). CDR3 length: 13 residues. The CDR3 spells CASSLKEATNMIF. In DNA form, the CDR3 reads TGTGCCAGCAGCTTGAAGGAAGCGACCAACATGATCTTC.

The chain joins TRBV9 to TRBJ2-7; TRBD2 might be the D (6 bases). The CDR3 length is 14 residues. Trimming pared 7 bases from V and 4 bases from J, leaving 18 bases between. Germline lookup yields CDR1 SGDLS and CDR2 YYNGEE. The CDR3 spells CASQPRPGTYEQYF. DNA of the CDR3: TGTGCCAGCCAACCTCGTCCAGGGACTTACGAGCAGTACTTC.

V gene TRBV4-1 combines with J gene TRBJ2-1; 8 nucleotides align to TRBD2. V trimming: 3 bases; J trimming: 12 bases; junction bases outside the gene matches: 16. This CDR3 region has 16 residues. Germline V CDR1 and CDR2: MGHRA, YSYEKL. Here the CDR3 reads CASSHVSSAGGGSQFF. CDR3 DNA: TGCGCCAGCAGCCATGTTTCGTCGGCGGGAGGAGGATCGCAGTTCTTC.

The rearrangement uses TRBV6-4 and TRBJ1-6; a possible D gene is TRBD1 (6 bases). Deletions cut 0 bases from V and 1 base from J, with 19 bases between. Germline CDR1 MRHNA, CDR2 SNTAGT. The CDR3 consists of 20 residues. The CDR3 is CASSDSFRHRVGSYNSPLHF. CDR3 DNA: TGTGCCAGCAGTGACTCGTTTAGGCACAGGGTAGGGTCCTATAATTCACCCCTCCACTTT.

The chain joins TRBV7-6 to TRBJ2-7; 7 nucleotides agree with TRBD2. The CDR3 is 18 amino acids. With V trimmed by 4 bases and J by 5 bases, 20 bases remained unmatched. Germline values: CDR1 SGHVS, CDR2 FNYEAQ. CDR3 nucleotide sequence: TGTGCCAGCAGCTCCTTCGGGGCGGGAGCTTTTGGTTGGAACGAGCAGTACTTC. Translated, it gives CASSSFGAGAFGWNEQYF. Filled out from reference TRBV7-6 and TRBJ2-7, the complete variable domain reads GAGVSQSPRYKVTKRGQDVALRCDPISGHVSLYWYRQALGQGPEFLTYFNYEAQQDKSGLPNDRFSAERPEGSISTLTIQRTEQRDSAMYRCASSSFGAGAFGWNEQYFGPGTRLTVT.

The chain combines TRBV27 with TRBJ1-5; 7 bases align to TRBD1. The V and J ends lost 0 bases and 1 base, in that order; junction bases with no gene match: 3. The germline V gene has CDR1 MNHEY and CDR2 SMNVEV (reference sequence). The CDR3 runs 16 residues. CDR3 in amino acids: CASSLSAGGSNQPQHF. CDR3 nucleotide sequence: TGTGCCAGCAGTTTATCGGCAGGGGGAAGCAATCAGCCCCAGCATTTT.

The CDR3 loop reads CASSQGTSGSGEQFF. In DNA form, the CDR3 reads TGTGCCAGCAGCCAGGGGACTAGCGGTTCGGGCGAGCAGTTCTTC. The rearrangement joins TRBV3-1 (or the pseudogene TRBV3-2) to TRBJ2-1; 11 nucleotides align to TRBD2. This CDR3 has 15 amino acids. Trimming took 3 bases from V and 10 from J; bases not matched to a gene: 8. Germline values: CDR1 LGHDT, CDR2 YNNKEL (reference sequence).

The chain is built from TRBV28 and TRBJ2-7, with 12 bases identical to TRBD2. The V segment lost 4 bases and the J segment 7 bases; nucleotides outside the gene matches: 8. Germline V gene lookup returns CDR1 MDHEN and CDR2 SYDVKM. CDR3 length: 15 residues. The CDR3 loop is CASSSSGRAREEQYF. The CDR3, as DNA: TGTGCCAGCAGTTCTAGCGGGAGGGCCCGGGAGGAGCAGTACTTC.

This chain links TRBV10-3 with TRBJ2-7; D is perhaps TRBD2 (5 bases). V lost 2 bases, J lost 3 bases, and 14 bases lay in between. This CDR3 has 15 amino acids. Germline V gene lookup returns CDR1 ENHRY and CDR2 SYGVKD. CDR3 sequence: CAISEGGANFYEQYF. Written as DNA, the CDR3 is TGTGCCATCAGTGAGGGAGGAGCGAACTTCTACGAGCAGTACTTC.

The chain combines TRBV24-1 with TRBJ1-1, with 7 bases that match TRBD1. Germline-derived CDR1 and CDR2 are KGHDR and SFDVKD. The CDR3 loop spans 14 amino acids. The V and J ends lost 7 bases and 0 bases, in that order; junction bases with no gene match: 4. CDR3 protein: CATRQGQMNTEAFF. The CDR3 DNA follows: TGTGCCACCAGGCAGGGACAGATGAACACTGAAGCTTTCTTT.

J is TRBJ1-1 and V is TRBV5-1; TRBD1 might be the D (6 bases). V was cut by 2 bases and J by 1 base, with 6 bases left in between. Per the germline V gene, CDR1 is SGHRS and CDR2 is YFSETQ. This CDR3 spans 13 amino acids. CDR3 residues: CASSLQGNTEAFF. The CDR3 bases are TGCGCCAGCAGCTTACAGGGGAACACTGAAGCTTTCTTT. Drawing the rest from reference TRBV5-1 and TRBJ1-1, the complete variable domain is KAGVTQTPRYLIKTRGQQVTLSCSPISGHRSVSWYQQTPGQGLQFLFEYFSETQRNKGNFPGRFSGRQFSNSRSEMNVSTLELGDSALYLCASSLQGNTEAFFGQGTRLTVV.

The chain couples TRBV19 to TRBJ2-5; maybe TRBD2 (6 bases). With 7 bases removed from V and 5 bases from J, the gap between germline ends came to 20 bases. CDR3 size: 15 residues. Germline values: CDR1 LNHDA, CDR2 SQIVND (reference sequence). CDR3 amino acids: CASTLGGGDLETQYF. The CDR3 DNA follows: TGTGCCAGTACCCTAGGAGGTGGGGACTTGGAGACCCAGTACTTC.

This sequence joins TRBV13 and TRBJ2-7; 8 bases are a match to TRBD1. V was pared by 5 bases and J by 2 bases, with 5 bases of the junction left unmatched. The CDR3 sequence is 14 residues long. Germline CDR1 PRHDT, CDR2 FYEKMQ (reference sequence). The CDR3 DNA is TGTGCCAGCAGCGGGACAGGATCCACCTACGAGCAGTACTTC. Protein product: CASSGTGSTYEQYF.

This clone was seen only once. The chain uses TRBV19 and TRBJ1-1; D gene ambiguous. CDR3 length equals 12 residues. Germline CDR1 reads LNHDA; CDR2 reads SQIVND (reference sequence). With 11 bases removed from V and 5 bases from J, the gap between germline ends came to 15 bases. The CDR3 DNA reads TGTGCCGTAAAGAGAAGTTGGACTGAAGCTTTCTTT. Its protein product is CAVKRSWTEAFF.

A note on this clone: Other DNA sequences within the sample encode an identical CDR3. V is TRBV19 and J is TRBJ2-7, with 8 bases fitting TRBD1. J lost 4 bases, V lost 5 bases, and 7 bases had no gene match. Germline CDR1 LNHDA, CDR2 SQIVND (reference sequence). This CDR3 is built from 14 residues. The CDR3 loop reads CASSPGTGGYEQYF. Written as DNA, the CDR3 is TGTGCCAGTAGTCCCGGGACAGGTGGATACGAGCAGTACTTC.

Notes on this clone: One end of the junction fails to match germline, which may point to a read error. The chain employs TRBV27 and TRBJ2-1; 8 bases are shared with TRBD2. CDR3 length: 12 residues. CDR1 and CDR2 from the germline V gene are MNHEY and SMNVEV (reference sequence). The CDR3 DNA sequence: TGTGCCAGCAGTTTACCGGGACTAGAGCGGTTCTTC. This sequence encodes CASSLPGLERFF.

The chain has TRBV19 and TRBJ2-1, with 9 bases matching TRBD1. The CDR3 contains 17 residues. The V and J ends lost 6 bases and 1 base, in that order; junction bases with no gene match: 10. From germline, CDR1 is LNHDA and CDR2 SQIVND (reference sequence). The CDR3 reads CASSRHSGQGSYNEQFF. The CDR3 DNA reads TGTGCCAGTAGCCGACATTCGGGACAGGGATCCTACAATGAGCAGTTCTTC.

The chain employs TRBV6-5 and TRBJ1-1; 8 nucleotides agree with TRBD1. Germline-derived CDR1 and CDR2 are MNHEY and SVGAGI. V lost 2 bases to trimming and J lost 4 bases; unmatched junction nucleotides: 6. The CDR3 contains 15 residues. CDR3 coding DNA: TGTGCCAGCAGTTACGGACCAGGGGGCCGCACTGAAGCTTTCTTT. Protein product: CASSYGPGGRTEAFF.

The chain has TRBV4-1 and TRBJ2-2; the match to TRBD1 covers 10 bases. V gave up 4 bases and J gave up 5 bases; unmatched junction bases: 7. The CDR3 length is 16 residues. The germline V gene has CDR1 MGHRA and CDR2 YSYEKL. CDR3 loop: CASSPIGTGETGELFF. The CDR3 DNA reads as TGCGCCAGCAGCCCGATAGGGACAGGGGAAACCGGGGAGCTGTTTTTT.

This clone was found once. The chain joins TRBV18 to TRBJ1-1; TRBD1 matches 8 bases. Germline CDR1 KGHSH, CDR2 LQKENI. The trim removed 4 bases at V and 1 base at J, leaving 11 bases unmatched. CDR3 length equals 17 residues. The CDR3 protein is CASSRLLTGQENTEAFF. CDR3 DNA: TGTGCCAGCTCACGGCTGTTGACGGGACAGGAGAACACTGAAGCTTTCTTT.

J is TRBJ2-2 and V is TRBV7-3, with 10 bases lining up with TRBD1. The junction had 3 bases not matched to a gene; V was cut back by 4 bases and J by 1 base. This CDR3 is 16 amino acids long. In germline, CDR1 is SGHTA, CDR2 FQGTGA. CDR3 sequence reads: CASSSTGGRNTGELFF. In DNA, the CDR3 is TGTGCCAGCAGCTCGACAGGGGGCCGGAACACCGGGGAGCTGTTTTTT.

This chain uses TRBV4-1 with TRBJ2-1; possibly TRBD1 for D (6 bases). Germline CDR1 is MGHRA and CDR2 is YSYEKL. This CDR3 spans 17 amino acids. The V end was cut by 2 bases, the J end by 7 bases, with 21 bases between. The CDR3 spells CASSQWPQGSRMNEQFF. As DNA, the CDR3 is TGCGCCAGCAGCCAATGGCCTCAGGGGTCAAGGATGAATGAGCAGTTCTTC.

The CDR3 DNA reads as TGTGCCAGCAGTGACTGGCAGGGAATCCGGGCTTTCTTT. Its translation: CASSDWQGIRAFF. The V and J genes are TRBV25-1 and TRBJ1-1, with D possibly TRBD1 on 5 matching bases. The CDR3 consists of 13 residues. With 3 bases removed from V and 11 bases from J, the gap between germline ends came to 16 bases. CDR1 is MGHDK, CDR2 SYGVNS, per germline.

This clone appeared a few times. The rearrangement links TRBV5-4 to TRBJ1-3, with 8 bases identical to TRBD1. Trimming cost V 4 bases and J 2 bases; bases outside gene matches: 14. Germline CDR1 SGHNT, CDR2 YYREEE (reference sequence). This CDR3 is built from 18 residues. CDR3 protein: CASSLGTGVRNAGNTIYF. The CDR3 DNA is TGTGCCAGCAGCCTCGGGACAGGCGTGAGGAACGCTGGAAACACCATATATTTT.

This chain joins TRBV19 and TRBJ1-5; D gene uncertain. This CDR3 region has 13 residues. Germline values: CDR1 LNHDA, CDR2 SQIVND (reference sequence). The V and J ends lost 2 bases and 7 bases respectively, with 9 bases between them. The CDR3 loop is CASSIQAGQPQHF. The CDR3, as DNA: TGTGCCAGTAGTATACAAGCAGGCCAGCCCCAGCATTTT. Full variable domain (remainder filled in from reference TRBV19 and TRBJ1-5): DGGITQSPKYLFRKEGQNVTLSCEQNLNHDAMYWYRQDPGQGLRLIYYSQIVNDFQKGDIAEGYSVSREKKESFPLTVTSAQKNPTAFYLCASSIQAGQPQHFGDGTRLSIL.

The CDR3 DNA reads TGTGCCAGCAGTCTGACAGGGACTGGCACTGAAGCTTTCTTT. Its translation is CASSLTGTGTEAFF. V gene TRBV6-5 combines with J gene TRBJ1-1; TRBD1 aligns across 7 bases. V lost 5 bases and J lost 4; bases outside the gene matches: 7. The CDR3 spans 14 residues. Germline CDR1 reads MNHEY; CDR2 reads SVGAGI.

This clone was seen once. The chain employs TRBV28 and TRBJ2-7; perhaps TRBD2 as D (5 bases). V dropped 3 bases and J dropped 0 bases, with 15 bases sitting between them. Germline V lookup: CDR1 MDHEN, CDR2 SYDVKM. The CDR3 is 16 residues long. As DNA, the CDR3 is TGTGCCAGCAGTTTCTCTAGCCAGGCTAACTCCTACGAGCAGTACTTC. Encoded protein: CASSFSSQANSYEQYF.

The CDR3 here is CASSTDRGHETNEKLFF. CDR3 coding DNA: TGCGCCAGCAGTACCGACAGGGGCCACGAGACTAATGAAAAACTGTTTTTT. This rearrangement joins TRBV10-2 to TRBJ1-4, with 8 nucleotides matching TRBD1. CDR1 and CDR2 from the germline V gene are WSHSY and SAAADI. The CDR3 totals 17 residues. With V trimmed by 5 bases and J by 2 bases, 10 bases remained unmatched.

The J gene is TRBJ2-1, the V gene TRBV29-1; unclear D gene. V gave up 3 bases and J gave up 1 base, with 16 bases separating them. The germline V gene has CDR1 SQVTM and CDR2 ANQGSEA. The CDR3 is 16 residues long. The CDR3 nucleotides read TGCAGCGTTGAGGTTAGATATGAGTTTTCCTACAATGAGCAGTTCTTC. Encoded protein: CSVEVRYEFSYNEQFF.

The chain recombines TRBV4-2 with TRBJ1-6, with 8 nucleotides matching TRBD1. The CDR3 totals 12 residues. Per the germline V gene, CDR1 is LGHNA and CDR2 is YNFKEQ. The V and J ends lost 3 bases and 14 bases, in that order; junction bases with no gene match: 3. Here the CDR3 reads CASSHTGGALHF. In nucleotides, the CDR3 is TGTGCCAGCAGCCATACAGGGGGAGCCCTCCACTTT.

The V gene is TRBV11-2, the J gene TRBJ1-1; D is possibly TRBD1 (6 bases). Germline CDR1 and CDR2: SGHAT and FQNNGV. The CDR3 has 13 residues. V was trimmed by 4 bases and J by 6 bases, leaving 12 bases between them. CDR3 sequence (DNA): TGTGCCAGCAGCTCCCTACAGGGCTCTGAAGCTTTCTTT. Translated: CASSSLQGSEAFF.

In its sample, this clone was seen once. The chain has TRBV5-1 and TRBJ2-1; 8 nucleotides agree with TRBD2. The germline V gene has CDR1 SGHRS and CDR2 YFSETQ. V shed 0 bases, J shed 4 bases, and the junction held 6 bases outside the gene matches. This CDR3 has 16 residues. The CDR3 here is CASSLGPSGQYNEQFF. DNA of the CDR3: TGCGCCAGCAGCTTGGGGCCTAGCGGGCAATACAATGAGCAGTTCTTC. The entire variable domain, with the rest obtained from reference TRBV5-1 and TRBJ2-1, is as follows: KAGVTQTPRYLIKTRGQQVTLSCSPISGHRSVSWYQQTPGQGLQFLFEYFSETQRNKGNFPGRFSGRQFSNSRSEMNVSTLELGDSALYLCASSLGPSGQYNEQFFGPGTRLTVL.